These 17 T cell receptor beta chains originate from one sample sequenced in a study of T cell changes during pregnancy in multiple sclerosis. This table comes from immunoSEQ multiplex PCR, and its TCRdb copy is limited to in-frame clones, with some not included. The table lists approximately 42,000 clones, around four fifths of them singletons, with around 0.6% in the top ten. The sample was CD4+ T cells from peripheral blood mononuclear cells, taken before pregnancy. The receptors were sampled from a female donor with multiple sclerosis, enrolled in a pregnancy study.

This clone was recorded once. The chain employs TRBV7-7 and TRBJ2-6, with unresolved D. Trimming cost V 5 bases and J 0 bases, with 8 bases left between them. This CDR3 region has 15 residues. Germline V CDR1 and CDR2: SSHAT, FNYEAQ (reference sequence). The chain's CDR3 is CASSPPGSGANVLTF. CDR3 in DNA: TGTGCCAGCAGCCCCCCCGGCTCTGGGGCCAACGTCCTGACTTTC.

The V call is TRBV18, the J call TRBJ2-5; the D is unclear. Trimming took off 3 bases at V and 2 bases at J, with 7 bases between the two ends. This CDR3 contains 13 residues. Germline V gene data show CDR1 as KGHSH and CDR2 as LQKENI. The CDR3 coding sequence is TGTGCCAGCTCACCTCCATTTCAAGAGACCCAGTACTTC. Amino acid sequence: CASSPPFQETQYF.

Here the CDR3 DNA reads TGCAGCGTCCCCAGAGGGACAGGGGAAGGAGAGGAAAAACTGTTTTTT. Translation gives CSVPRGTGEGEEKLFF. This chain connects TRBV29-1 to TRBJ1-4; TRBD1 matches at 10 bases. CDR1 is SQVTM, CDR2 ANQGSEA, per germline. This CDR3 contains 16 residues. The trim removed 6 bases at V and 8 bases at J, leaving 15 bases unmatched.

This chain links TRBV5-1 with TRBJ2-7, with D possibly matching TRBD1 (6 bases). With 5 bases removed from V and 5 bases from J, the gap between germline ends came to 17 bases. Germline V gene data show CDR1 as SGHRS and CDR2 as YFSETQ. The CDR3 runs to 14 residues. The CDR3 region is CASRPDRRSNEQYF. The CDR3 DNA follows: TGCGCCAGCAGACCTGACAGGCGAAGCAACGAGCAGTACTTC.

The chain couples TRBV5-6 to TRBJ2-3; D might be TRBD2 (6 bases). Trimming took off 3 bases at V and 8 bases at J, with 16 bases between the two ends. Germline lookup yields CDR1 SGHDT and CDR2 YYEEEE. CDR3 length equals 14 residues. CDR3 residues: CASSSGLRRVTQYF. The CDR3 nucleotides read TGTGCCAGCAGCTCGGGACTTAGACGGGTTACGCAGTATTTT. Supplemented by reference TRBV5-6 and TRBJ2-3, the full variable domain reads DAGVTQSPTHLIKTRGQQVTLRCSPKSGHDTVSWYQQALGQGPQFIFQYYEEEERQRGNFPDRFSGHQFPNYSSELNVNALLLGDSALYLCASSSGLRRVTQYFGPGTRLTVL.

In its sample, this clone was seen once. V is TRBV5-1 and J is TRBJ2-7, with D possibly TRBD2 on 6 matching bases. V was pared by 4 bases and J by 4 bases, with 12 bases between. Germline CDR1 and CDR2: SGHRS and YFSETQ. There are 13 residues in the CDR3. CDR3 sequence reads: CASSPAGPYEQYF. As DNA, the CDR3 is TGCGCCAGCAGCCCCGCGGGGCCTTACGAGCAGTACTTC.

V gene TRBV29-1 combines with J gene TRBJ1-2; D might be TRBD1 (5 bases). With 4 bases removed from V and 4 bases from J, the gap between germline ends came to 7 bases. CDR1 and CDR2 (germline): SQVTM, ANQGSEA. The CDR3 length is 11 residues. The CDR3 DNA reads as TGCAGCGTTGGGGGGGGCTATGGCTACACCTTC. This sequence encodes CSVGGGYGYTF. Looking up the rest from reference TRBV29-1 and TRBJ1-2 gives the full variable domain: SAVISQKPSRDICQRGTSLTIQCQVDSQVTMMFWYRQQPGQSLTLIATANQGSEATYESGFVIDKFPISRPNLTFSTLTVSNMSPEDSSIYLCSVGGGYGYTFGSGTRLTVV.

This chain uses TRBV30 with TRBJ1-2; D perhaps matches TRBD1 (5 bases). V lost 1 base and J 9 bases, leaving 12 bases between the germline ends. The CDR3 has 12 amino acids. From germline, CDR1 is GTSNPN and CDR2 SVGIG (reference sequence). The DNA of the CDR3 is TGTGCCTGGAGTGAACAGGAAAATAGCTACACCTTC. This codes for CAWSEQENSYTF.

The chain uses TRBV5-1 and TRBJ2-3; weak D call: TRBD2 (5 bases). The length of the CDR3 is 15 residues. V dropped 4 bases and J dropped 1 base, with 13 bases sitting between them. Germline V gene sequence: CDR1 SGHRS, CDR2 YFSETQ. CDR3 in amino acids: CASSGSGVGTDTQYF. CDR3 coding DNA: TGCGCCAGCAGCGGATCCGGGGTCGGCACAGATACGCAGTATTTT.

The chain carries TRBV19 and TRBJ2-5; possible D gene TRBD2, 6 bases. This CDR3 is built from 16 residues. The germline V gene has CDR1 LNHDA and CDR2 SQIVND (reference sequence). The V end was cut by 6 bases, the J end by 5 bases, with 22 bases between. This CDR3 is CASSLKSGGMWETQYF. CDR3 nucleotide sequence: TGTGCCAGTAGCCTTAAAAGCGGAGGGATGTGGGAGACCCAGTACTTC.

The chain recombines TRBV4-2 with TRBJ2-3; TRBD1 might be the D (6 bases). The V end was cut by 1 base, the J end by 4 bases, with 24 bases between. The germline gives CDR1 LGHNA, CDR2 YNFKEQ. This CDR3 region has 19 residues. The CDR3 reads CASSQGRTGFSIDADTQYF. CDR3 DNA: TGTGCCAGCAGCCAAGGGCGCACAGGGTTTAGCATAGATGCAGATACGCAGTATTTT.

CDR3 amino acids: CASSYGTGPYEQYF. For the CDR3, the DNA is TGTGCCAGCAGTTACGGGACAGGACCCTACGAGCAGTACTTC. The gene calls are TRBV6-5 and TRBJ2-7; TRBD1 matches at 8 bases. This CDR3 is built from 14 residues. After removal of 2 bases from V and 2 bases from J, the junction contained 2 bases not matched to a gene. Germline CDR1 MNHEY, CDR2 SVGAGI.

CDR3 in DNA: TGCAGTGCTAGAACAGAGAAGTTCCCTTTCTTT. Its translation: CSARTEKFPFF. The chain recombines TRBV20-1 with TRBJ1-1; no definite D call. Germline V lookup: CDR1 DFQATT, CDR2 SNEGSKA (reference sequence). The length of the CDR3 is 11 residues. Trimming shortened V by 2 bases and J by 12 bases, and 13 bases separated the two germline ends.

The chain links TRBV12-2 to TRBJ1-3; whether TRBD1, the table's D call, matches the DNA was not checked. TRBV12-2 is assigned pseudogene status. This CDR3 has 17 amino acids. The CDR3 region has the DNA TGTGCAAGTCGCTTAGAGGAAGGGGTTAGGCCTGGAAACACCATATATTTT. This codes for CASRLEEGVRPGNTIYF.

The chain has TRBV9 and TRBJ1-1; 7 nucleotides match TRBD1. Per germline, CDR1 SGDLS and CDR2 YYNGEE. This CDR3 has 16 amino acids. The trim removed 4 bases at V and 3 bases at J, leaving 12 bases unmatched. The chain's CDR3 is CASSIPQGGLDTEAFF. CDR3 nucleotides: TGTGCCAGCAGCATTCCTCAAGGGGGCCTGGACACTGAAGCTTTCTTT. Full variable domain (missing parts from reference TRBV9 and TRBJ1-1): DSGVTQTPKHLITATGQRVTLRCSPRSGDLSVYWYQQSLDQGLQFLIQYYNGEERAKGNILERFSAQQFPDLHSELNLSSLELGDSALYFCASSIPQGGLDTEAFFGQGTRLTVV.

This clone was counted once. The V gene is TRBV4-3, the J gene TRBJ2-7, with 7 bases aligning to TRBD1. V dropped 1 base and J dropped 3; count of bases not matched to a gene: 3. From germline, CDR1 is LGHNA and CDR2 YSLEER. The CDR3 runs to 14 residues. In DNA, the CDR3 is TGCGCCAGCAGCCAAGCCGGGACAGTCTACGAGCAGTACTTC. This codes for CASSQAGTVYEQYF.

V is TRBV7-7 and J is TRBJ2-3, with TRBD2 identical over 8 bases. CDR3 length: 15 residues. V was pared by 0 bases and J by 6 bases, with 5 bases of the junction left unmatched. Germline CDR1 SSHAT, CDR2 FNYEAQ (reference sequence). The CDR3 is CASSLASGVGDTQYF. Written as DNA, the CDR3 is TGTGCCAGCAGCTTAGCTAGCGGGGTAGGGGATACGCAGTATTTT.